The 14 T cell receptor beta chains below come from one sample, sequenced in a study of T cells in Graves' hyperthyroidism and ophthalmopathy. Amplified regions were TCR beta CDR3 sequences from RNA transcripts. An initial round of RT-PCR targeting the TCR CDR3 relied on the HTBI primer set. MiXCR was run by TCRdb on the multiplex PCR reads, yielding one entry per CDR3 protein. The repertoire holds nearly 600,000 distinct CDR3 sequences, 13% to 15% seen once, with 6.5% to 9% in the top ten. Material: blood. The receptors originated from a woman between 18 and 29 years old with Graves' ophthalmopathy.

The chain links TRBV7-9 to TRBJ2-2, with 7 bases that match TRBD2. Germline V gene lookup returns CDR1 SEHNR and CDR2 FQNEAQ (reference sequence). The CDR3 is 21 residues long. V gave up 5 bases and J gave up 0 bases; unmatched junction bases: 21. CDR3 residues: CASSVRGETTTPFANTGELFF. CDR3 DNA sequence: TGTGCCAGCAGCGTTCGGGGGGAGACTACCACCCCGTTCGCGAACACCGGGGAGCTGTTTTTT.

Turning to this clonotype: This may arise from a read error, as a much more abundant clone is one base away. Lacking the conserved final phenylalanine or tryptophan, this CDR3 likely reflects a read error. This rearrangement joins TRBV28 to TRBJ2-6, with D perhaps matching TRBD1 (7 bases). Germline V gives CDR1 MDHEN, CDR2 SYDVKM. V lost 2 bases and J 1 base, leaving 12 bases between the germline ends. The CDR3 contains 17 residues. The CDR3 bases are TGTGCCAGCAGTTTAATCCAGGGGGGATCTGGGGCCAACGTCCTGACTTTA. Translated, it gives CASSLIQGGSGANVLTL.

The count of this clonotype is one. The V and J genes are TRBV7-8 and TRBJ2-1; TRBD1 agrees at 9 bases. The junction had 19 bases not matched to a gene; V was cut back by 5 bases and J by 5 bases. The V gene's germline CDR1 is SGHVS and CDR2 FQNEAQ. The CDR3 is 19 amino acids. The CDR3 nucleotides are TGTGCCAGCAGCCGTCCCGGGACAGGGTCGAGGCTTTTAAACAATGAGCAGTTCTTC. It yields the protein CASSRPGTGSRLLNNEQFF.

This clonotype came up many times. V gene TRBV6-2 or TRBV6-3 combines with J gene TRBJ2-1; no clear D. The CDR3 consists of 14 residues. Trimming removed 6 bases from V and 7 bases from J, with 16 bases in between. Germline-derived CDR1 and CDR2 are MNHEY and SVGEGT. The CDR3 DNA reads TGTGCCAGCAGACCCGTTCCCCAGGCGAATGAGCAGTTCTTC. Its protein is CASRPVPQANEQFF.

The CDR3 loop is CASSPSGRAQGEQFF. DNA of the CDR3: TGTGCCAGCAGCCCTAGCGGGAGGGCCCAGGGTGAGCAGTTCTTC. This chain connects TRBV4-2 to TRBJ2-1; 12 nucleotides line up with TRBD2. Germline V CDR1 and CDR2: LGHNA, YNFKEQ. The length of the CDR3 is 15 residues. Germline trimming cut 4 bases from V and 9 bases from J; bases unmatched to any gene: 7.

This clonotype was recorded many times. This chain connects TRBV7-9 to TRBJ2-3, with 9 positions matching TRBD1. Losses at the gene ends were 6 bases for V and 2 bases for J; bases not matched to a gene: 6. Per the germline V gene, CDR1 is SEHNR and CDR2 is FQNEAQ (reference sequence). This CDR3 has 15 residues. CDR3 DNA: TGTGCCAGCAGTAAACGGGACAGGGACACAGATACGCAGTATTTT. This encodes CASSKRDRDTDTQYF.

This clonotype appeared a few times. The V and J genes are TRBV5-1 and TRBJ2-5, with 8 positions matching TRBD2. The CDR3 covers 15 residues. Trimming at V came to 0 bases and at J to 2 bases, leaving 3 bases not matched to a gene. In germline, CDR1 is SGHRS, CDR2 YFSETQ. The CDR3 region is CASSLGLARQETQYF. In DNA form, the CDR3 reads TGCGCCAGCAGCTTGGGACTAGCGAGGCAAGAGACCCAGTACTTC.

This rearrangement joins TRBV9 to TRBJ1-1; D is ambiguous. This CDR3 spans 14 amino acids. V was cut by 6 bases and J by 1 base, with 13 bases left in between. Germline V gene lookup returns CDR1 SGDLS and CDR2 YYNGEE. The DNA of the CDR3 is TGTGCCAGCACCCGATCACGTAGGAACACTGAAGCTTTCTTT. This sequence encodes CASTRSRRNTEAFF.

Worth noting for this clonotype: This may arise from a read error, as a much more abundant clone is one base away. V usage is TRBV12-3 or TRBV12-4 and J usage is TRBJ1-5; maybe TRBD1 (5 bases). This CDR3 is built from 14 residues. V lost 3 bases and J 7 bases, leaving 13 bases between the germline ends. CDR3 protein: CASSFPDQGQPQHF. In nucleotides, the CDR3 is TGTGCCAGCAGTTTCCCCGATCAGGGCCAGCCCCAGCATTTT.

The J gene is TRBJ2-1, the V gene TRBV27; 14 nucleotides line up with TRBD2. V lost 4 bases and J lost 5; bases outside the gene matches: 4. Germline CDR1 is MNHEY and CDR2 is SMNVEV (reference sequence). The CDR3 runs to 16 residues. In DNA, the CDR3 is TGTGCCAGCAGTTCCCCGGGACTAGCGGGAGACAATGAGCAGTTCTTC. Translating it yields CASSSPGLAGDNEQFF.

This clonotype was counted at least ten times. The chain carries TRBV30 and TRBJ1-1, with D hard to call. Trimming took 3 bases from V and 2 from J, leaving 7 bases between them. The CDR3 length is 12 residues. Germline V gene lookup returns CDR1 GTSNPN and CDR2 SVGIG (reference sequence). The CDR3 DNA sequence: TGTGCCTGGAGAGTTCTTAACACTGAAGCTTTCTTT. This encodes CAWRVLNTEAFF.

This clonotype was detected ten times or more. One end of the junction is discordant with germline, which a read error may explain. The gene calls are TRBV7-2 and TRBJ2-1; D unresolved. The germline CDR1 and CDR2 sequences are SGHTA and FQGNSA. CDR3 size: 13 residues. The CDR3 DNA is TGTGCCAGCAGCTTGAACTCCGACAATGAGCAGTTCTTC. Translated: CASSLNSDNEQFF.

The V call is TRBV3-1, the J call TRBJ2-2; D is unclear. The ends were cut back, 4 bases at V and 0 bases at J, with 12 bases in the middle. Germline loops: CDR1 LGHDT, CDR2 YNNKEL (reference sequence). The length of the CDR3 is 16 residues. This chain's CDR3 is CASSPRLPANTGELFF. The CDR3 region has the DNA TGTGCCAGCAGCCCCCGGCTACCGGCGAACACCGGGGAGCTGTTTTTT. Filled out from reference TRBV3-1 and TRBJ2-2, the complete variable domain reads DTAVSQTPKYLVTQMGNDKSIKCEQNLGHDTMYWYKQDSKKFLKIMFSYNNKELIINETVPNRFSPKSPDKAHLNLHINSLELGDSAVYFCASSPRLPANTGELFFGEGSRLTVL.

At least ten counts were recorded for this clonotype. The J gene is TRBJ2-2, the V gene TRBV3-1; TRBD2 matches 9 bases. V dropped 1 base and J dropped 0; count of bases not matched to a gene: 0. The CDR3 is made up of 16 amino acids. Germline CDR1 is LGHDT and CDR2 is YNNKEL (reference sequence). The CDR3 DNA sequence: TGTGCCAGCAGCCAAGGACTAGCGGCGAACACCGGGGAGCTGTTTTTT. Encoded protein: CASSQGLAANTGELFF.